This is a list of T cell receptor beta chains from one sample in a study of T cell responses to AZD1222 COVID-19 vaccine. Here immunoSEQ multiplex PCR was the method, and the copy in TCRdb shows in-frame clones only, minus some. The repertoire holds about 100,000 clones, with around nine tenths as singletons. This specimen was peripheral blood, taken 28 days after the second AZD1222 dose. The receptors shown here come from an adult who received the AZD1222 COVID-19 vaccine. Both conserved end residues are part of each CDR3. D genes are given only for firm matches. Clone size is not always given. Where it is, it says once, few, many or a class for expanded clones.

CDR3 DNA | CDR3 protein | J gene | V gene | CDR3 length | clone size | D gene
TGTGCCAGCAGCCAAGAGGGCGGAAGTAACTATGGCTACACCTTC | CASSQEGGSNYGYTF | TRBJ1-2 | TRBV3-1/TRBV3-2 | 15 | . | .
TGTGCCAGCAGCTTGGGACGGAACCTCTACGAGCAGTACTTC | CASSLGRNLYEQYF | TRBJ2-7 | TRBV5-6 | 14 | . | .
TGTGCCAGCAGCTTGAGGTCCGCGGGCTTCGGAAACACCATATATTTT | CASSLRSAGFGNTIYF | TRBJ1-3 | TRBV7-6 | 16 | . | .
TGTGCCAGCAGTTACGACGGGAGCCCCTCCTACGAGCAGTACTTC | CASSYDGSPSYEQYF | TRBJ2-7 | TRBV6-5 | 15 | . | .
TGCGCCAGCCGGCAGGGGGTAGGCGATGGCAATCAGCCCCAGCATTTT | CASRQGVGDGNQPQHF | TRBJ1-5 | TRBV5-1 | 16 | . | TRBD1
TGTGCCAGCAGTTTAGGTTTAGGAAACACCATATATTTT | CASSLGLGNTIYF | TRBJ1-3 | TRBV12-3/TRBV12-4 | 13 | . | .
TGTGCCAGCAGCTTGGGTTACAGGGCGGATAATGAGCAGTTCTTC | CASSLGYRADNEQFF | TRBJ2-1 | TRBV5-5 | 15 | . | .
TGTGCCTGGAGTGTCAGTGGGAATCAGCCCCAGCATTTT | CAWSVSGNQPQHF | TRBJ1-5 | TRBV30 | 13 | . | .
TGTGCCAGCTTTCTCACAGGGGGAAGGCAGACACCCCTCCACTTT | CASFLTGGRQTPLHF | TRBJ1-6 | TRBV6-5 | 15 | once | TRBD1
TGTGCCAGCAGTATAGGGACAGGGAGTAAGGGCTACACCTTC | CASSIGTGSKGYTF | TRBJ1-2 | TRBV6-5 | 14 | . | TRBD1
TGCGCCAGCAGCCAAGGACCAGCCTTCACCGGGGAGCTGTTTTTT | CASSQGPAFTGELFF | TRBJ2-2 | TRBV4-3 | 15 | few | .
TGCGCCAGCAGCTTTTCCTTGACAGGGACGGATACGCAGTATTTT | CASSFSLTGTDTQYF | TRBJ2-3 | TRBV5-1 | 15 | . | TRBD1
TGTGCCAGCAGCCAAGATGGGCTAGACTTTAGCACAGATACGCAGTATTTT | CASSQDGLDFSTDTQYF | TRBJ2-3 | TRBV3-1/TRBV3-2 | 17 | once | .
TGTGCCAGCAGTTGGGGGGGCCCCACAGATACGCAGTATTTT | CASSWGGPTDTQYF | TRBJ2-3 | TRBV28 | 14 | . | .
TGTGCCAGCAGCTTACGCCAGCGGGCAGCCTACGAGCAGTACTTC | CASSLRQRAAYEQYF | TRBJ2-7 | TRBV7-2 | 15 | . | .
TGTGCCAGCAGCCCCACTAGGACCTACGAGCAGTACTTC | CASSPTRTYEQYF | TRBJ2-7 | TRBV6-2/TRBV6-3 | 13 | few | .
TGTGCCAGCAGCTTACACCCGAGGGGATCCTACAATGAGCAGTTCTTC | CASSLHPRGSYNEQFF | TRBJ2-1 | TRBV11-2 | 16 | . | .
TGTGCCAGCAGCCAAGTTTGGGGGAAAGAGAACTATGGCTACACCTTC | CASSQVWGKENYGYTF | TRBJ1-2 | TRBV14 | 16 | . | .
TGCGCCAGCAGCTTGGACGGGAGCTATGGCTACACCTTC | CASSLDGSYGYTF | TRBJ1-2 | TRBV5-1 | 13 | once | .
TGTGCCAGCAGTTATAGGCTGGATTTGGGGCAGTTCTTC | CASSYRLDLGQFF | TRBJ2-1 | TRBV6-5 | 13 | . | .
TGTGCCAGCAGCTCCGGGAGGACTGAAGCTTTCTTT | CASSSGRTEAFF | TRBJ1-1 | TRBV7-6 | 12 | . | .
TGCGCCAGCCCCTTTCTATTTGGGGAGAATTTGCGGAAGGAGACCCAGTACTTC | CASPFLFGENLRKETQYF | TRBJ2-5 | TRBV5-1 | 18 | . | .
TGCGCCAGCAGCCCCGGACAGAACCTAAACACTGAAGCTTTCTTT | CASSPGQNLNTEAFF | TRBJ1-1 | TRBV5-1 | 15 | . | .
TGCGCCAGCAGTCAACCCCGAATAGAGGATGGCTACACCTTC | CASSQPRIEDGYTF | TRBJ1-2 | TRBV23-1 | 14 | . | .
TGTGCCAGCAGTTACTTTGACAACTCCTACGAGCAGTACTTC | CASSYFDNSYEQYF | TRBJ2-7 | TRBV6-5 | 14 | . | .
TGTGCCAGCAGTGAAGTAATTTCTGGAACACGGTTCTCTGGAAACACCATATATTTT | CASSEVISGTRFSGNTIYF | TRBJ1-3 | TRBV6-1 | 19 | . | .
TGTGCCAGCAGTTACGAAGCGGGAGGGAACACCGGGGAGCTGTTTTTT | CASSYEAGGNTGELFF | TRBJ2-2 | TRBV6-5 | 16 | . | TRBD2
TGTGCCAGCAGCTTAGCACCCAGGGTAAATGAAAAACTGTTTTTT | CASSLAPRVNEKLFF | TRBJ1-4 | TRBV5-6 | 15 | once | .
TGTGCCAGCAGCTTAGTTGGGCAGATGAACACTGAAGCTTTCTTT | CASSLVGQMNTEAFF | TRBJ1-1 | TRBV11-2 | 15 | . | .
TGTGCCAGTAGTGAACAGGGTGAAAAACTGTTTTTT | CASSEQGEKLFF | TRBJ1-4 | TRBV19 | 12 | . | .
TGTGCCAGCAGCCAGGGGGGCGGAAACACCATATATTTT | CASSQGGGNTIYF | TRBJ1-3 | TRBV3-1/TRBV3-2 | 13 | once | .
TGCGCCAGCAGCTTGGGAGCGGGGGTAGATACGCAGTATTTT | CASSLGAGVDTQYF | TRBJ2-3 | TRBV5-1 | 14 | once | TRBD2
TGTGCCAGTAGCGATACAGGGGGTTCCCCCTATGGCTACACCTTC | CASSDTGGSPYGYTF | TRBJ1-2 | TRBV19 | 15 | . | TRBD1
TGCAGCGTTCGGGGGACGAACACTGAAGCTTTCTTT | CSVRGTNTEAFF | TRBJ1-1 | TRBV29-1 | 12 | once | .
TGTGCCAGCAGCTCTACAGGGTCGGAGACCCAGTACTTC | CASSSTGSETQYF | TRBJ2-5 | TRBV11-2 | 13 | . | .
TGTGCCAGCAGTTACGGTAGCGGGCCGCACGAGACCCAGTACTTC | CASSYGSGPHETQYF | TRBJ2-5 | TRBV6-6 | 15 | . | TRBD2
TGTGCCAGCAGCCCCGGGGGGCCCAACATGAACACTGAAGCTTTCTTT | CASSPGGPNMNTEAFF | TRBJ1-1 | TRBV5-6 | 16 | . | .
TGTGCCTGGAACCGGGGATTGGGCACTGAAGCTTTCTTT | CAWNRGLGTEAFF | TRBJ1-1 | TRBV30 | 13 | . | .
TGTGCCAGCAGCCGGGCAGGGGTCGGCACAGATACGCAGTATTTT | CASSRAGVGTDTQYF | TRBJ2-3 | TRBV9 | 15 | . | .
TGTGCCAGCAGCTTAGCCGTAGGACTGAACACTGAAGCTTTCTTT | CASSLAVGLNTEAFF | TRBJ1-1 | TRBV11-2 | 15 | . | .
TGTGCCAGCAGCTTAGGGGGGGCCTATAGCAATCAGCCCCAGCATTTT | CASSLGGAYSNQPQHF | TRBJ1-5 | TRBV11-2 | 16 | . | .
TGCGCCAGCAGGGCCGGGACAGGGTCTGGCTACACCTTC | CASRAGTGSGYTF | TRBJ1-2 | TRBV5-1 | 13 | . | TRBD1
TGTGCCAGCAGAGTCCGGGACGGAAAGTACAATGAGCAGTTCTTC | CASRVRDGKYNEQFF | TRBJ2-1 | TRBV6-5 | 15 | . | .
TGTGCCAGCAGCTTAGGGAGGGATTATAATGGCTACACCTTC | CASSLGRDYNGYTF | TRBJ1-2 | TRBV7-2 | 14 | . | .
TGCGCCAGCAGCTTGACGACTAGCGGGATCTACGAGCAGTACTTC | CASSLTTSGIYEQYF | TRBJ2-7 | TRBV5-1 | 15 | . | TRBD2
TGTGCCAGCAGCCAAGAGGGCAGGGTATATGGCTACACCTTC | CASSQEGRVYGYTF | TRBJ1-2 | TRBV4-2 | 14 | once | .